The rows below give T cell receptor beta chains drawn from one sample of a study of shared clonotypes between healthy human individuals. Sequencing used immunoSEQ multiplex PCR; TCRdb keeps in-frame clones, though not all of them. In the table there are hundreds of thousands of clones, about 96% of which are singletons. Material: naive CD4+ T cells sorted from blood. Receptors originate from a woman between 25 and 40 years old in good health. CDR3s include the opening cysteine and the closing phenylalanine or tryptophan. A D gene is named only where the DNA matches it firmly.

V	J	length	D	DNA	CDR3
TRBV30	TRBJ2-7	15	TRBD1	TGTGCCTGGGCTCGAACGGGACAGAGCTCCTACGAGCAGTACTTC	CAWARTGQSSYEQYF
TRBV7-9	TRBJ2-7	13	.	TGTGCCAGCAGCTTAGCGTCAGGGTCCGAGCAGTACTTC	CASSLASGSEQYF
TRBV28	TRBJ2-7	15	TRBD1	TGTGCCAGCAGCCGCGGACAGGGGGTGAGCTACGAGCAGTACTTC	CASSRGQGVSYEQYF
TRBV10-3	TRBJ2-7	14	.	TGTGCCATCAGTGAGAGCGCCAAGTTCTACGAGCAGTACTTC	CAISESAKFYEQYF
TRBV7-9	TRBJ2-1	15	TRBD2	TGTGCCAGCAGCCTACTAGCGAGCTCCTACAATGAGCAGTTCTTC	CASSLLASSYNEQFF
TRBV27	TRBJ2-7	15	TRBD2	TGTGCCAGCAGTTTACGGGGGACTATCTCTTACGAGCAGTACTTC	CASSLRGTISYEQYF
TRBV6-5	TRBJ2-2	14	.	TGTGCCAGCAGCGACGGGACTTTCACCGGGGAGCTGTTTTTT	CASSDGTFTGELFF
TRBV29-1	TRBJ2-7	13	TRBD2	TGCAGCGTAAGACTAGCGGGGGTCTACGAGCAGTACTTC	CSVRLAGVYEQYF
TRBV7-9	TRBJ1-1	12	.	TGTGCCAGCAGCTTATCAGGGGCGGGCGCTTTCTTT	CASSLSGAGAFF
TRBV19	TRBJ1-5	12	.	TGTGCCAGTAGTCTACATAATCAGCCCCAGCATTTT	CASSLHNQPQHF
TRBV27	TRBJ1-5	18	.	TGTGCCAGCAGTTCGTGGGGCCGAGGAAGGGTTAACAATCAGCCCCAGCATTTT	CASSSWGRGRVNNQPQHF
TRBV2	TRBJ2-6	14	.	TGTGCCAGCAGTGGGGGTTCTGGGGCCAACGTCCTGACTTTC	CASSGGSGANVLTF
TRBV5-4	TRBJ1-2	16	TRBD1	TGTGCCAGCAGCCGGGGACAGCGAACCCCTAACTATGGCTACACCTTC	CASSRGQRTPNYGYTF
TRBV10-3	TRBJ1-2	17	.	TGTGCCATCAGTGAGACCCACCCCGTTTTCATCCCCACCAGCTACACCTTC	CAISETHPVFIPTSYTF
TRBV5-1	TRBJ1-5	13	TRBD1	TGCGCCAGCAGCTCCGACAGGGATCAGCCCCAGCATTTT	CASSSDRDQPQHF
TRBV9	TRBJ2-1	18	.	TGTGCCAGCAGCGTAGTGGAGCGGGTGGACGTTTCCCTCCATGAGCAGTTCTTC	CASSVVERVDVSLHEQFF
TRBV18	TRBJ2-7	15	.	TGTGCCAGCTCACCAGGGGGTCGAAGCTCCTACGAGCAGTACTTC	CASSPGGRSSYEQYF
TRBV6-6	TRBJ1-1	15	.	TGTGCCAGCAGGGGGAAGCAACTCGGGGGTACTGAAGCTTTCTTT	CASRGKQLGGTEAFF
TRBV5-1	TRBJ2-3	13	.	TGCGCCAGCAGCTTACTAGAACCAGATACGCAGTATTTT	CASSLLEPDTQYF
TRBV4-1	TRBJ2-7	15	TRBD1	TGCGCCAGCAGCCAAGCGACAGGGGACTCCTACGAGCAGTACTTC	CASSQATGDSYEQYF